Each of the 6 T cell receptor beta chains below was sequenced from the same sample in a study of OX40 agonist ivuxolimab in advanced cancers. Repertoires were generated with immunoSEQ multiplex PCR, while TCRdb's copy carries only in-frame clones and drops some. The sample has under 80,000 clones, approximately 85% seen once; the top ten hold roughly 2.1%. The source was CD4+ or CD8+ T cells sorted from blood, collected in a trial of the OX40 agonist ivuxolimab. All receptors come from an adult with an advanced solid tumor such as melanoma, head and neck, liver or kidney cancer.

V gene TRBV5-4 combines with J gene TRBJ2-3; TRBD1 agrees at 8 bases. The V gene end was trimmed by 4 bases and the J gene end by 4 bases; junction bases not matched to a gene: 8. CDR1 is SGHNT and CDR2 is YYREEE in the germline V gene (reference sequence). The CDR3 covers 15 residues. CDR3 sequence (DNA): TGTGCCAGCAGCCGGCAGGGGGCGATGTCAGATACGCAGTATTTT. It specifies CASSRQGAMSDTQYF. Full variable domain (outside the CDR3, taken from reference TRBV5-4 and TRBJ2-3): ETGVTQSPTHLIKTRGQQVTLRCSSQSGHNTVSWYQQALGQGPQFIFQYYREEENGRGNFPPRFSGLQFPNYSSELNVNALELDDSALYLCASSRQGAMSDTQYFGPGTRLTVL.

The chain links TRBV6-5 to TRBJ1-4; D gene unclear. The CDR3 consists of 14 residues. Trimming shortened V by 5 bases and J by 1 base, and 8 bases separated the two germline ends. Per germline, CDR1 MNHEY and CDR2 SVGAGI. CDR3 nucleotides: TGTGCCAGCAGTCCTAGGAGAACTAATGAAAAACTGTTTTTT. Its translation is CASSPRRTNEKLFF.

The chain is built from TRBV30 and TRBJ2-7; no clear D. The germline V gene has CDR1 GTSNPN and CDR2 SVGIG (reference sequence). The V and J ends lost 0 bases and 0 bases respectively, with 3 bases between them. The CDR3 length is 12 residues. For the CDR3, the DNA is TGTGCCTGGAGTGTACGCTCCTACGAGCAGTACTTC. It is translated as CAWSVRSYEQYF.

This clone has more than one count but fewer than ten. The chain employs TRBV6-4 and TRBJ2-1; no clear D gene. The CDR3 length is 16 residues. V was pared by 0 bases and J by 0 bases, with 9 bases between. Germline CDR1 MRHNA, CDR2 SNTAGT. The CDR3 nucleotides are TGTGCCAGCAGTGACTCAGGGTCTCTCTCCTACAATGAGCAGTTCTTC. Translated, it gives CASSDSGSLSYNEQFF.

The CDR3 bases are TGTGCCAGCAGCTTCCCAGGGGACTCCTACAATGAGCAGTTCTTC. Amino acid sequence: CASSFPGDSYNEQFF. The chain links TRBV5-4 to TRBJ2-1; TRBD1 might be the D (6 bases). V was cut by 2 bases and J by 0 bases, with 9 bases left in between. This CDR3 is 15 amino acids long. CDR1 is SGHNT and CDR2 is YYREEE in the germline V gene (reference sequence).

The table lists this clone with a count of one. The chain has TRBV6-5 and TRBJ2-2; tentative D call: TRBD2 (6 bases). V lost 2 bases to trimming and J lost 5 bases, with 9 bases between them. Germline values: CDR1 MNHEY, CDR2 SVGAGI. This CDR3 has 14 residues. CDR3 region: CASSYIGRTGELFF. The CDR3 DNA is TGTGCCAGCAGTTACATAGGGAGGACCGGGGAGCTGTTTTTT.